The rows below give T cell receptor beta chains drawn from one sample of a study of T cells in Graves' hyperthyroidism and ophthalmopathy. TCRdb re-called the multiplex PCR reads with MiXCR, one entry per CDR3 protein. The table has around 400,000 distinct CDR3 sequences, about 15% seen once; the top ten hold 28%. The sequencing input was blood. The receptor source for this set is a young woman with Graves' hyperthyroidism that later progressed to Graves' ophthalmopathy. CDR3s include the opening cysteine and the closing phenylalanine or tryptophan. D genes are given only for firm matches. The size entry is marked missing in some rows and otherwise reads once, few, many or a size class.

d_call j_call v_call clone_size cdr3_nt cdr3_aa
- TRBJ2-5 TRBV10-3 - TGTGCCATCAGTGAGTCAATAGATCGGGAGCAGGGGGGAGAGACCCAGTACTTC CAISESIDREQGGETQYF
TRBD2 TRBJ2-3 TRBV2 many TGTGCCAGCCTGCGGGAGGGTGGCACAGATACGCAGTATTTT CASLREGGTDTQYF
- TRBJ2-7 TRBV18 - TGTGCCAGCTCACCACTTTCGGGCGGGGGCCTCGGGGAGCAGTACTTC CASSPLSGGGLGEQYF
- TRBJ1-5 TRBV7-8 many TGTGCCAGCAGCTCCAACGATGTTAGCAATCAGCCCCAGCATTTT CASSSNDVSNQPQHF
- TRBJ2-7 TRBV20-1 - TGCAGTGCTAGAGACGAGCGGACCTACGAGCAGTACTTC CSARDERTYEQYF
TRBD2 TRBJ2-1 TRBV20-1 - TGCAGTGCCGAACGGGAGGGTGGGGAGCAGTTCTTC CSAEREGGEQFF
TRBD2 TRBJ2-3 TRBV11-2 many TGTGCCAGCGGGGGATTAGCGGGAGAGCGGCCTTCTACGCAGTATTTT CASGGLAGERPSTQYF
TRBD2 TRBJ2-5 TRBV3-1 many TGTGCCAGCAGCCAAACCCATACTAGCGCCAACAAGTACCAAGAGACCCAGTACTTC CASSQTHTSANKYQETQYF
TRBD2 TRBJ2-6 TRBV2 many TGTGCCAGCGACCTAACCGGGGGACTAGCGGGGACCTCTGGGGCCAACGTCCTGACTTTC CASDLTGGLAGTSGANVLTF
TRBD2 TRBJ2-7 TRBV4-2 few TGTGCCAGCAGCCAAGATTGGACTAGCGGCTACGAGCAGTACTTC CASSQDWTSGYEQYF
- TRBJ1-3 TRBV27 many TGTGCCAGCACAACAGGAGTCCCTGGAAACACCATATATTTT CASTTGVPGNTIYF
- TRBJ2-7 TRBV24-1 - TGTGCCACCAGTGATTCCCTCTCCTACGAGCAGTACTTC CATSDSLSYEQYF
TRBD2 TRBJ2-7 TRBV28 many TGTGCCAGCAGTTATAGCGGGGGGGTACACGAGCAGTACTTC CASSYSGGVHEQYF
- TRBJ1-5 TRBV24-1 few TGTGCCACCAGTGATTTTTGGGGAAACAATCAGCCCCAGCATTTT CATSDFWGNNQPQHF
- TRBJ2-7 TRBV15 many TGTGCCACCAGCAGAGATCTACGAGGCTACGAGCAGTACTTC CATSRDLRGYEQYF
TRBD1 TRBJ2-5 TRBV5-1 many TGCGCCAGCAGCTCTGACAGGGGGGAAGAGACCCAGTACTTC CASSSDRGEETQYF
TRBD1 TRBJ2-7 TRBV24-1 many TGTGCCACCAGTGACCAGGACAGGGCCGAGCAGTACTTC CATSDQDRAEQYF
- TRBJ1-2 TRBV28 many TGTGCCAGCAGTTTCCCCCGGACAGAGTACTATGGCTACACCTTC CASSFPRTEYYGYTF
TRBD1 TRBJ2-7 TRBV7-8 many TGTGCCAGCAGCCATCTTCGGGACAGGGGGATCGAGCAGTACTTC CASSHLRDRGIEQYF
- TRBJ1-5 TRBV30 few TGTGCCTGGAGTTTGGGAAATACTGGCAATCAGCCCCAGCATTTT CAWSLGNTGNQPQHF
TRBD2 TRBJ2-1 TRBV7-9 - TGTGCCAGCAGCAAAGCGGGGCCGCCCTACAATGAGCAGTTCTTC CASSKAGPPYNEQFF
- TRBJ1-4 TRBV11-3 many TGTGCCAGCAGCTCCACCCACGGTGAAAAACTGTTTTTT CASSSTHGEKLFF
- TRBJ2-1 TRBV5-4 few TGTGCCAGCAGCTTGGAGGCAAGTAAAAACAATGAGCAGTTCTTC CASSLEASKNNEQFF
TRBD2 TRBJ2-3 TRBV10-2 once TGCGCCAGCAGTGAGCCTAACTTGACTAGCGGGAGGACAGATACGCAGTATTTT CASSEPNLTSGRTDTQYF
- TRBJ1-3 TRBV20-1 - TGCAGTGCTAGAGATGCCACAGTCGCTGGAAACACCATATATTTT CSARDATVAGNTIYF
TRBD2 TRBJ2-5 TRBV3-1 - TGTGCCAGCAGCCAAGGCGGGGGGGCAGAGACCCAGTACTTC CASSQGGGAETQYF
- TRBJ2-7 TRBV5-1 many TGCGCCAGCAGCGAACAGGCGGGGCCCCACGAGCAGTACTTC CASSEQAGPHEQYF
TRBD2 TRBJ2-7 TRBV20-1 many TGCAGTGCTAGGGGGGGGAGAGACTACGAGCAGTACTTC CSARGGRDYEQYF
- TRBJ2-1 TRBV10-3 many TGTGCCATCAGTGTCGGCGGCCTCAATGAGCAGTTCTTC CAISVGGLNEQFF
- TRBJ2-2 TRBV11-2 many TGTGCCAGCAGCTTCAGGCCCGGGGAGCTGTTTTTT CASSFRPGELFF
TRBD2 TRBJ2-1 TRBV5-4 many TGTGCCAGCAGCCTAGCGGGAGGTTTGAACAATGAGCAGTTCTTC CASSLAGGLNNEQFF
- TRBJ2-7 TRBV4-2 once TGTGCCAGCAGCCAAGGGGTAGGAGACTCCTACGAGCAGTACTTC CASSQGVGDSYEQYF
- TRBJ2-5 TRBV15 - TGTGCCACCAGCAGAGAACCTAGCCAAGAGACCCAGTACTTC CATSREPSQETQYF
TRBD1 TRBJ1-1 TRBV2 many TGTGCCAGCAGTGAGAAAGGGGGCTCACCTGAAGCTTTCTTT CASSEKGGSPEAFF
TRBD1 TRBJ1-2 TRBV6-1 - TGTGCCAGCAGTGAATCCGGGACAGGACACTATGGCTACACCTTC CASSESGTGHYGYTF
- TRBJ1-1 TRBV18 - TGTGCCAGCTCACCACCGCACGGGATGAACACTGAAGCTTTCTTT CASSPPHGMNTEAFF
- TRBJ1-6 TRBV20-1 many TGCAGTGCTAGCGAACCAGGACTTTGGGATTCACCCCTCCACTTT CSASEPGLWDSPLHF
- TRBJ1-6 TRBV5-8 - TGTGCCAGCAGCACGACACGGACTAAAACCTATTCACCCCTCCACTTT CASSTTRTKTYSPLHF
- TRBJ2-3 TRBV10-3 few TGTGCCATCATCCGGGGAATCGGCGCAGATACGCAGTATTTT CAIIRGIGADTQYF
TRBD1 TRBJ2-1 TRBV5-1 - TGCGCCAGCAGCTGGGCCGGGACAGGGGATGATGAGCAGTTCTTC CASSWAGTGDDEQFF
- TRBJ2-7 TRBV29-1 few TGCAGCGTTGATGCGGGACCCTACGAGCAGTACTTC CSVDAGPYEQYF
- TRBJ1-5 TRBV20-1 - TGCAGTGCTAGAGATAGCTTACGTACCCACCTCAATCAGCCCCAGCATTTT CSARDSLRTHLNQPQHF
- TRBJ2-3 TRBV5-1 - TGCGCCAGCAGCTTTAGCACAGATACGCACTATTTT CASSFSTDTHYF
TRBD2 TRBJ2-5 TRBV19 - TGTGCCAGTAGCCCATGGGAGGGCTTGGAGACCCAGTACTTC CASSPWEGLETQYF
- TRBJ2-4 TRBV28 many TGTGCCACCTGGGGCTGGGGAGGCGGAAACATTCAGTACTTC CATWGWGGGNIQYF
- TRBJ1-2 TRBV28 few TGTGCGGGGGGGCAGGGCCTGGGCTACACCTTC CAGGQGLGYTF